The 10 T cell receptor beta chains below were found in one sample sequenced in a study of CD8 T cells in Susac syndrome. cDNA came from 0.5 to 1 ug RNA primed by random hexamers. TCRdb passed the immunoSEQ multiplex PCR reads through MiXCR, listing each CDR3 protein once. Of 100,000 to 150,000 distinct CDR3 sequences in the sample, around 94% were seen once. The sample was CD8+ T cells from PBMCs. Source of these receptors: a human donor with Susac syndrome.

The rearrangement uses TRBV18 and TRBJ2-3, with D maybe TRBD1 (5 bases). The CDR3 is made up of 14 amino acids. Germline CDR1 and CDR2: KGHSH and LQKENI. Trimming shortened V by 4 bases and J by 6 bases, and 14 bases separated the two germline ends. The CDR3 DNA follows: TGTGCCAGCTCACGGGGCAGGGTGGCCGATACGCAGTATTTT. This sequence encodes CASSRGRVADTQYF.

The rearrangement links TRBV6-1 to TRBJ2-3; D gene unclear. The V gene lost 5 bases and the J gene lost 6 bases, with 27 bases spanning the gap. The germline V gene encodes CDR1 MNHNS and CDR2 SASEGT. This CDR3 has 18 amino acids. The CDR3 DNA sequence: TGTGCCAGCAGTAGCCCCGGTGCCTCCCAGGCCCTTGAGGATACGCAGTATTTT. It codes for CASSSPGASQALEDTQYF.

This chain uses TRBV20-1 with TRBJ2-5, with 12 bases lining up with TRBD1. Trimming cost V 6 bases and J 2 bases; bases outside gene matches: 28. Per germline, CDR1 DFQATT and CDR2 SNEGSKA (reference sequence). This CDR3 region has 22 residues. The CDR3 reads CSAKGGTGGVWQKRSPQETQYF. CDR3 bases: TGCAGTGCAAAGGGCGGGACAGGGGGCGTTTGGCAAAAAAGGAGCCCACAAGAGACCCAGTACTTC.

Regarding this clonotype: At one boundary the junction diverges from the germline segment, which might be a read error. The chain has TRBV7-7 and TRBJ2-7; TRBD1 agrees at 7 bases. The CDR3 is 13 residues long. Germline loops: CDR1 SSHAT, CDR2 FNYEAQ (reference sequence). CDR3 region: CASSLRQGYEQYF. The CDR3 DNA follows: TGTGCTAGCAGCTTAAGACAGGGCTACGAGCAGTACTTC.

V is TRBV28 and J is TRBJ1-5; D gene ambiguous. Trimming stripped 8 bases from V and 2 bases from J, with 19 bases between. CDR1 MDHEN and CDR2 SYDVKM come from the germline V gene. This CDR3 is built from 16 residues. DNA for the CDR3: TGTGCCAGCCACTATGGCATAGGGCGCGGCAATCAGCCCCAGCATTTT. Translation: CASHYGIGRGNQPQHF.

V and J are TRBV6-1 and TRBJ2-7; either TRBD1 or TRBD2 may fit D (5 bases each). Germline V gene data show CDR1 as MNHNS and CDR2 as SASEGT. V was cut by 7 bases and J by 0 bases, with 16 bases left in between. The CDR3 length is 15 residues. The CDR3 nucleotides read TGTGCCAGCATAATATGGGACGATAGCTCCTACGAGCAGTACTTC. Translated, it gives CASIIWDDSSYEQYF.

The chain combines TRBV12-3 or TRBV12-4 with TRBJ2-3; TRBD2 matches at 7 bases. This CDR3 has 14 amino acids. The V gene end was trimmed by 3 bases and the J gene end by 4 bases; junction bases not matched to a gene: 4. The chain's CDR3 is CASSFGGGADTQYF. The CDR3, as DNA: TGTGCCAGCAGTTTCGGCGGGGGTGCAGATACGCAGTATTTT.

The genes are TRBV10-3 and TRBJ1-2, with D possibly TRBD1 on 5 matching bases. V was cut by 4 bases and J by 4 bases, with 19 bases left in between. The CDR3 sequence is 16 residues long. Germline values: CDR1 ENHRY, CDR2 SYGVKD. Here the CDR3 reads CAISGSTVNSPYGYTF. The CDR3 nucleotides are TGTGCCATCAGTGGCTCGACAGTTAATAGTCCCTATGGCTACACCTTC.

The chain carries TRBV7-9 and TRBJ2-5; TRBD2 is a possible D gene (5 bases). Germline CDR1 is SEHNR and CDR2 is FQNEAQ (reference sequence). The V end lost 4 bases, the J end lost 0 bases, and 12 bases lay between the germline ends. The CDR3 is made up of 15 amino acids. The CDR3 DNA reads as TGTGCCAGCAGCTCCCTCGGGGTATACCAAGAGACCCAGTACTTC. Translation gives CASSSLGVYQETQYF.

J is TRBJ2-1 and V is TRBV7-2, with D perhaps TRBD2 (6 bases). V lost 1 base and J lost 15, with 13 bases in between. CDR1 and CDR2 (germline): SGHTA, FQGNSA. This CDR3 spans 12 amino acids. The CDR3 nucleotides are TGTGCCAGCAGCTTAGGGATGCGGGACTGGTTCTTC. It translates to CASSLGMRDWFF.